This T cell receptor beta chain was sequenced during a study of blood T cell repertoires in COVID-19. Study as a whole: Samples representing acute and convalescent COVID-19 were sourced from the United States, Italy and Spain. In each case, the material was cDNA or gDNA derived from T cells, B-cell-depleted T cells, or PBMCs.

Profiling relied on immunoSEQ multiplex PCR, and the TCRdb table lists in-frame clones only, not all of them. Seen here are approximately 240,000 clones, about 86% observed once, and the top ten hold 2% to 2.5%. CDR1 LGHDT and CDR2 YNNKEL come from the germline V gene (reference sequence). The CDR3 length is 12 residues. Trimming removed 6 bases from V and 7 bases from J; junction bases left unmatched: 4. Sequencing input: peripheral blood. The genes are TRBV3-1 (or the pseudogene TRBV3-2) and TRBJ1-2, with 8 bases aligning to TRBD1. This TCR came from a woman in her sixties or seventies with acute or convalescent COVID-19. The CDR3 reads CASRDRASGYTF. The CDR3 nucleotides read TGTGCCAGCAGGGACAGGGCGAGTGGCTACACCTTC.